The T cell receptor beta chain described here comes from a study of cytomegalovirus exposure and HLA in healthy donors. Germline V gives CDR1 MDHEN, CDR2 SYDVKM. Trimming took off 2 bases at V and 6 bases at J, with 21 bases between the two ends. There are 17 residues in the CDR3. This clone was counted between two and nine times. As yet, its antigen is unknown. General observations from the study: Both high specificity and high sensitivity reportedly marked the classifier's diagnosis of cytomegalovirus status.

The PCR employed 60 Vbeta primers together with 13 Jbeta primers. TCRdb keeps only in-frame clones here, not all; method: immunoSEQ multiplex PCR. The sample has about 170,000 clones, roughly 79% seen once. The clonotype was recovered from a woman aged 25 to 39 in good health and CMV-seropositive. The chain employs TRBV28 and TRBJ2-3; the D gene is possibly TRBD1 (6 bases). Sequencing was performed on PBMCs. The CDR3 here is CASSLVLGGPHQDTQYF. CDR3 bases: TGTGCCAGCAGTTTAGTCTTAGGGGGACCCCACCAGGATACGCAGTATTTT.